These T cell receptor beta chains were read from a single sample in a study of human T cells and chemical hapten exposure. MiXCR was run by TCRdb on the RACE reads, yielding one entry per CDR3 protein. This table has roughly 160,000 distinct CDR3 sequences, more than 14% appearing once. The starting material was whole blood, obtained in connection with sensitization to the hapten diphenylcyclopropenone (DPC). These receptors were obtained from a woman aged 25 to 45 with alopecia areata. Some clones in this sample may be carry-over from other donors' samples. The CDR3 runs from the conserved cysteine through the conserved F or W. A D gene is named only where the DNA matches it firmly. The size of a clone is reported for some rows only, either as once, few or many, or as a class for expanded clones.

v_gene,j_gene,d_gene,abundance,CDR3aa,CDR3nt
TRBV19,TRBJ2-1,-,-,CASSTWGLASSYNEQFF,TGTGCCAGTAGCACGTGGGGTTTAGCGAGCTCCTACAATGAGCAGTTCTTC
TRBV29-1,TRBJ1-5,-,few,CSVRETSSDQPQHF,TGCAGCGTGAGGGAGACTTCATCCGATCAGCCCCAGCATTTT
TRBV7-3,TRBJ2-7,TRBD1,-,CASSLGPGQGGGSYEQYF,TGTGCCAGCAGCTTAGGTCCGGGACAGGGAGGGGGATCCTACGAGCAGTACTTC
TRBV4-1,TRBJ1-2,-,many,CASSQDTGALNYGYTF,TGCGCCAGCAGCCAAGACACGGGGGCCCTTAACTATGGCTACACCTTC
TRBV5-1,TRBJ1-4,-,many,CASSLSPANEKLFF,TGCGCCAGCAGCTTGTCTCCTGCTAATGAAAAACTGTTTTTT
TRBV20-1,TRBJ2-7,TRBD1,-,CSARVTGVYEQYF,TGCAGTGCTAGAGTGACAGGGGTCTACGAGCAGTACTTC
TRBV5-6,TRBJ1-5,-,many,CASSYTGRHQPQHF,TGTGCCAGCAGCTATACGGGCCGGCATCAGCCCCAGCATTTT
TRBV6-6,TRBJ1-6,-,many,CASSPSVSAPLHF,TGTGCCAGCAGCCCCTCAGTTAGTGCACCCCTCCACTTT
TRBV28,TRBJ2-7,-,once,CASSSPSSSASYEQYF,TGTGCCAGCAGTTCCCCTAGCAGTTCTGCATCCTACGAGCAGTACTTC
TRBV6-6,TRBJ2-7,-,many,CASSYASRPYEQYF,TGTGCCAGCAGTTACGCTAGCAGGCCCTACGAGCAGTACTTC
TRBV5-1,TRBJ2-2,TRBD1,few,CASSLAPTGVTGELFF,TGCGCCAGCAGCTTGGCCCCGACAGGGGTCACCGGGGAGCTGTTTTTT
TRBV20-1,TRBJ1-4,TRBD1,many,CSASRQGEKLFF,TGCAGTGCTAGCCGACAGGGGGAGAAACTGTTTTTT
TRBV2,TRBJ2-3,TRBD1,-,CASSLQGGDTQYF,TGTGCCAGCAGTCTACAGGGGGGAGATACGCAGTATTTT
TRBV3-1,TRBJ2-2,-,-,CASSHFRTHRRGGELFF,TGTGCCAGCAGCCACTTCAGGACCCATCGACGGGGCGGGGAGCTGTTTTTT
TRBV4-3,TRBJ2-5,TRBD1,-,CASSPGQDLQETQYF,TGCGCCAGCAGCCCAGGACAGGACCTACAAGAGACCCAGTACTTC
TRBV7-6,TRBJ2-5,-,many,CASSPSRQETQYF,TGTGCCAGCAGCCCAAGCCGACAAGAGACCCAGTACTTC
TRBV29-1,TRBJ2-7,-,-,CSATGSPYEQYF,TGCAGCGCCACAGGGTCTCCCTACGAGCAGTACTTC
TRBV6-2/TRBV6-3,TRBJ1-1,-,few,CASSLTLRNTEAFF,TGTGCCAGCAGCCTCACCCTTAGGAACACTGAAGCTTTCTTT
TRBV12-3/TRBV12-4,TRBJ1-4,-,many,CASTGGAWEKLFF,TGTGCCAGCACAGGAGGGGCTTGGGAAAAACTGTTTTTT
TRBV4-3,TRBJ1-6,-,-,CASSQEALSSPLHF,TGCGCCAGCAGCCAAGAAGCATTGAGTTCACCCCTCCACTTT
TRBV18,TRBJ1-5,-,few,CASSRVDGPQHF,TGTGCCAGCTCACGAGTAGACGGACCCCAGCATTTT
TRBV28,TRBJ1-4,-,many,CASSLEGLNEKLFF,TGTGCCAGCAGTTTAGAGGGGCTTAATGAAAAACTGTTTTTT
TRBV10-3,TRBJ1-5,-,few,CAISDTVGQPQHF,TGTGCCATCAGTGATACGGTGGGACAGCCCCAGCATTTT
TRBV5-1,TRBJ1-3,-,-,CASRSGDSGNTIYF,TGCGCCAGCAGGTCTGGCGACTCTGGAAACACCATATATTTT
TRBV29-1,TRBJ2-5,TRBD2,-,CSVGSSGGETQYF,TGCAGCGTTGGGTCCAGCGGGGGAGAGACCCAGTACTTC
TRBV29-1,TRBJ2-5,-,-,CSVRGAQGIQETQYF,TGCAGCGTTCGCGGTGCCCAGGGGATCCAAGAGACCCAGTACTTC
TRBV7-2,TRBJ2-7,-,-,CASSPGQISREQYF,TGTGCCAGCAGTCCCGGACAGATCTCCCGCGAGCAGTACTTC
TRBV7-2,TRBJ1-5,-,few,CASSLGFVTANQPQHF,TGTGCCAGCAGCTTAGGGTTCGTGACGGCGAATCAGCCCCAGCATTTT
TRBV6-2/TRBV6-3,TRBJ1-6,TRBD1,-,CASSYSSGGGTRPGHSPLHF,TGTGCCAGCAGTTACTCTTCGGGAGGGGGCACCCGCCCCGGGCATTCACCCCTCCACTTT
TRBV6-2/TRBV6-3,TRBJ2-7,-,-,CASSYRRGFYEQYF,TGTGCCAGCAGTTACAGAAGGGGGTTCTACGAGCAGTACTTC
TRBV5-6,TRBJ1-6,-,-,CGSSLAGRRYNSPLHF,TGTGGCAGCAGCTTGGCCGGCAGGAGATATAATTCACCCCTCCACTTT
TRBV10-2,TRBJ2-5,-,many,CASAAQETQYF,TGCGCCAGCGCCGCCCAAGAGACCCAGTACTTC
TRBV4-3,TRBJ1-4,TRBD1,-,CASSRGTGELSEKLFF,TGCGCCAGCAGCCGGGGGACAGGGGAGCTGAGTGAAAAACTGTTTTTT
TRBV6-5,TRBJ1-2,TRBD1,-,CASSKGQSYGYTF,TGTGCCAGCAGCAAGGGACAGTCCTACGGCTACACCTTC
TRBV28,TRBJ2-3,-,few,CASSLRRDSTDTQYF,TGTGCCAGCAGCCTTAGGCGGGACAGCACAGATACGCAGTATTTT
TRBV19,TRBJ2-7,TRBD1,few,CASSIQPGGYEQYF,TGTGCCAGTAGTATACAGCCAGGGGGTTACGAGCAGTACTTC
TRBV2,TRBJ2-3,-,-,CASTRSGVSDTQYF,TGTGCCAGCACTCGGTCAGGAGTGTCAGATACGCAGTATTTT